The T cell receptor beta chain described here comes from a study of blood T cells in healthy people across ages. Next came a second PCR, run for about 7 to 12 cycles, which used a sample-barcoded 5' primer along with a J-beta primer mix. TCRdb itself ran the 5' RACE reads through MiXCR, one entry per CDR3 protein. This table has about 2 million distinct CDR3 sequences, about 49% appearing once. The germline CDR1 and CDR2 sequences are LNHNV and YYDKDF (reference sequence). The V and J ends lost 2 bases and 4 bases, in that order; junction bases with no gene match: 4. There are 15 residues in the CDR3.

The material sequenced was blood. The chain employs TRBV15 and TRBJ2-1; 8 bases map to TRBD2. The sequence was obtained from a woman in her thirties or forties in good health. The CDR3 reads CATSRFSGAYNEQFF. DNA of the CDR3: TGTGCCACCAGCAGATTTAGCGGGGCTTACAATGAGCAGTTCTTC.